Given below is one T cell receptor (beta chain) in context. Within its sample, this clonotype is medium-sized (0.01 to 0.1%). It has no known antigen specificity. No much larger clone is present one base from it, and per-base qualities are unavailable. The data derive from a study of CDR3 diversity in severe acne (dated by TCRdb to between 2017 and 2020). Unmatched junction bases come to 10, with V trimmed by 5 bases and J by 3 bases. Taken from the germline V gene, the CDR1 and CDR2 loops are SQVTM and ANQGSEA. Taken from cysteine to phenylalanine, the CDR3 has 14 residues. The sequence is cut down to CDR3 DNA, 42 bases in frame from base 1. The method behind the library was PCR. TCRdb records Illumina HiSeq 2000 as the sequencer. The public reads were reprocessed in TCRdb via fastp at Q25 and MiXCR, keeping in-frame beta chains. Each record represents a unique CDR3 protein, reported with the most common genes and DNA among its rows. Across this sample there are about 93,000 distinct CDR3 sequences, with around 50% seen only once. In total, the top ten clones hold over 9% of the sample.

The sample taken for sequencing was blood. The source of this sequence is a male donor in good health, serving as a control. In this chain, TRBV29-1 is recombined with TRBJ2-7, with 7 middle bases fitting TRBD1. The CDR3 protein is CSVQVWTGYYEQYF. In nucleotides, the sequence is TGCAGCGTTCAGGTTTGGACAGGTTACTACGAGCAGTACTTC.